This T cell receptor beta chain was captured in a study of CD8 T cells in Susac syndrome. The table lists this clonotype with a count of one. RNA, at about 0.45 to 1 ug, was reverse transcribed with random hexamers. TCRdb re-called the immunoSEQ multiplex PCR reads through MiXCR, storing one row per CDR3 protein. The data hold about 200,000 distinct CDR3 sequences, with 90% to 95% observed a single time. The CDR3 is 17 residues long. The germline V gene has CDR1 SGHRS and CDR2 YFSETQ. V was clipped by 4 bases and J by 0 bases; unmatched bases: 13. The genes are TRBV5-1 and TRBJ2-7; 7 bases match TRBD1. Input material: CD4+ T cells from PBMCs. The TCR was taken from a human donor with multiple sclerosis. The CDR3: CASSPGHDRASSYEQYF. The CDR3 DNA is TGCGCCAGCAGCCCCGGCCATGACAGGGCGAGCTCCTACGAGCAGTACTTC. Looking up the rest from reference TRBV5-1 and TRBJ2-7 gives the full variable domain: KAGVTQTPRYLIKTRGQQVTLSCSPISGHRSVSWYQQTPGQGLQFLFEYFSETQRNKGNFPGRFSGRQFSNSRSEMNVSTLELGDSALYLCASSPGHDRASSYEQYFGPGTRLTVT.